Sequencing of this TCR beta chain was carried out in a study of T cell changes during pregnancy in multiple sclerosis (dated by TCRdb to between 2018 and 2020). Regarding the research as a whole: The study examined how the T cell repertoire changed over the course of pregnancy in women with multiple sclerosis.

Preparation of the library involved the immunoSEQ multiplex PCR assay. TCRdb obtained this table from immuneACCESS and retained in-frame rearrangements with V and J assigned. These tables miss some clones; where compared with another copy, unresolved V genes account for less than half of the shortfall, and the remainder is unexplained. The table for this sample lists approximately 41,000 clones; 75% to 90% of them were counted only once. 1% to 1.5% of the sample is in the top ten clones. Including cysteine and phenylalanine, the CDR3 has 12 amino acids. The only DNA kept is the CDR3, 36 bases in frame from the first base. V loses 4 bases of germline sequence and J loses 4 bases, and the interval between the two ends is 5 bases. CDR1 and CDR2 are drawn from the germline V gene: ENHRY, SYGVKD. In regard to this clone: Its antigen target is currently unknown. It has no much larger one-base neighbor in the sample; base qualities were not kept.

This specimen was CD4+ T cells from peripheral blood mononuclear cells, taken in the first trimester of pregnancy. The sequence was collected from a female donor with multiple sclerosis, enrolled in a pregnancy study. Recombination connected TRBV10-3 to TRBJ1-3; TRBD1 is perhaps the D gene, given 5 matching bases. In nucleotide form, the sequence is TGTGCCATCAGTGGACAGGGAAACACCATATATTTT. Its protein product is CAISGQGNTIYF.